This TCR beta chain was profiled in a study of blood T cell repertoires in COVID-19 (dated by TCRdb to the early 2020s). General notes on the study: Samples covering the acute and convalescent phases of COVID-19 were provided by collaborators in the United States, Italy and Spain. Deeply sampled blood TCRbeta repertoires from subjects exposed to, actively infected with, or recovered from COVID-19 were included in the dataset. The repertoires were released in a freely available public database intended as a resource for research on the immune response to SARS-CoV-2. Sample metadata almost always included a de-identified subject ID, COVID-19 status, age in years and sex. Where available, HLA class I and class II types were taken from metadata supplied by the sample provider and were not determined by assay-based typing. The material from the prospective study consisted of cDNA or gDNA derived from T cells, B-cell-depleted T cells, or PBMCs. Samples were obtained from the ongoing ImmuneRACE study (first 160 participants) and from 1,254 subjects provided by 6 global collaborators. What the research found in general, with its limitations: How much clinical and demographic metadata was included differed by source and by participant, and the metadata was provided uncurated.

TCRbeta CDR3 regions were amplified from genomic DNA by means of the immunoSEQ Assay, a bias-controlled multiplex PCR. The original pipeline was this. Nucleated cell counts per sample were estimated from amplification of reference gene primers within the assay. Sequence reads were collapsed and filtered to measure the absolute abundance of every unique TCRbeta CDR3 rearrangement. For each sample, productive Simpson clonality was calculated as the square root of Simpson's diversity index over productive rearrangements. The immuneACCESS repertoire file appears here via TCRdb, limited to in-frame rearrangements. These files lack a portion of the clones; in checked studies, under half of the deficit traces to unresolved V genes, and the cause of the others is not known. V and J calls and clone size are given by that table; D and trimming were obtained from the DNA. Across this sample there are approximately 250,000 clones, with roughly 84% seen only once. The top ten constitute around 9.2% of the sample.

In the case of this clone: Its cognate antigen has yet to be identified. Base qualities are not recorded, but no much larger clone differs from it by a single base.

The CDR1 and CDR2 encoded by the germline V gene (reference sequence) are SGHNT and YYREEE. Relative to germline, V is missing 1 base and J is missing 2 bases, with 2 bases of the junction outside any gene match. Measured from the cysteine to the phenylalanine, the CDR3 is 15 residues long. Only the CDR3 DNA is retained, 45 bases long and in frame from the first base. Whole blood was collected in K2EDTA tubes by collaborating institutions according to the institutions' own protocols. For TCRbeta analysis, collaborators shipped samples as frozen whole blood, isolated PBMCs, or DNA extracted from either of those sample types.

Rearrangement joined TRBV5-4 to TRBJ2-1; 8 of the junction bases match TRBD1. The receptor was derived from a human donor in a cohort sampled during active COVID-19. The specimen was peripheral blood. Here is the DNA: TGTGCCAGCAGCTTGCAGGGGGCCGCCTACAATGAGCAGTTCTTC. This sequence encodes CASSLQGAAYNEQFF.